Listed below are T cell receptor beta chains from one sample, sequenced in a study of human T cells and chemical hapten exposure. TCRdb called the RACE reads again in MiXCR, with one record for every CDR3 protein. The table lists approximately 97,000 distinct CDR3 sequences, around 10% of them singletons. Sequencing was performed on whole blood, taken in connection with sensitization to the hapten diphenylcyclopropenone (DPC). Receptors originate from a woman aged 40 to 50 with alopecia areata. Some clones in this sample may be carry-over from other donors' samples. Each CDR3 is given with its conserved first and last residue. A D gene is named only where the DNA matches it firmly. Clone sizes are given selectively: once, few, many, or a class where the clone is expanded.

J gene,clone size,D gene,V gene,CDR3 protein,CDR3 DNA
TRBJ2-7,many,-,TRBV5-1,CASSPSPRPGYEQYF,TGCGCCAGCAGCCCTAGCCCGCGTCCTGGATACGAGCAGTACTTC
TRBJ2-7,-,-,TRBV29-1,CSVSPTAYEQYF,TGCAGCGTCAGCCCGACGGCTTACGAGCAGTACTTC
TRBJ1-5,many,-,TRBV7-8,CASSFLGVGQPQHF,TGTGCCAGCAGCTTCCTAGGGGTCGGTCAGCCCCAGCATTTT
TRBJ2-2,many,-,TRBV6-5,CASSSSRGTGELFF,TGTGCCAGCAGTTCTTCTAGGGGGACCGGGGAGCTGTTTTTT
TRBJ2-5,many,TRBD2,TRBV20-1,CSARVTSGGGTQYF,TGCAGTGCTAGAGTGACTAGCGGGGGAGGGACCCAGTACTTC
TRBJ1-4,-,TRBD1,TRBV20-1,CSARDAQGWTNEKLFF,TGCAGTGCTAGAGATGCACAGGGGTGGACTAATGAAAAACTGTTTTTT
TRBJ2-1,few,TRBD2,TRBV5-1,CASSWGAGEGNEQFF,TGCGCCAGCAGCTGGGGAGCGGGAGAAGGTAATGAGCAGTTCTTC
TRBJ2-2,-,-,TRBV7-9,CASSSSTGELFF,TGTGCCAGCAGCTCATCCACCGGGGAGCTGTTTTTT
TRBJ2-2,few,-,TRBV7-2,CASSQIDSSGELFF,TGTGCCAGCAGCCAAATTGACTCGTCCGGGGAGCTGTTTTTT
TRBJ1-5,-,TRBD1,TRBV4-2,CASSQDRDRVVNQPQHF,TGTGCCAGCAGCCAAGATAGGGACAGGGTAGTTAATCAGCCCCAGCATTTT
TRBJ1-6,few,TRBD1,TRBV30,CAWRGQGGTHNSPLHF,TGTGCCTGGAGGGGACAGGGGGGAACTCATAATTCACCCCTCCACTTT
TRBJ1-1,-,TRBD1,TRBV18,CASSPKTGGDQGAFF,TGTGCCAGCTCACCCAAAACAGGGGGCGATCAGGGAGCTTTCTTT
TRBJ2-2,many,TRBD2,TRBV5-4,CASSLSLAGEGGELFF,TGTGCCAGCAGCTTGTCTCTAGCGGGAGAGGGCGGGGAGCTGTTTTTT
TRBJ1-1,-,-,TRBV4-1,CASSQVAITEAFF,TGCGCCAGCAGCCAAGTGGCAATCACTGAAGCTTTCTTT
TRBJ1-5,-,-,TRBV30,CAWSVIGQAQHF,TGTGCCTGGAGTGTAATCGGGCAGGCCCAGCATTTT
TRBJ2-5,-,-,TRBV4-1,CASSQRAAQETQYF,TGCGCCAGCAGCCAACGGGCAGCTCAAGAGACCCAGTACTTC
TRBJ2-7,-,TRBD2,TRBV12-3/TRBV12-4,CASSSSSGPYEQYF,TGTGCCAGCAGTTCTTCTAGCGGACCCTACGAGCAGTACTTC
TRBJ1-1,many,TRBD1,TRBV6-6,CASSSAGGITEAFF,TGTGCCAGCAGTTCGGCAGGGGGCATTACTGAAGCTTTCTTT
TRBJ2-1,-,TRBD1,TRBV6-2/TRBV6-3,CASWTGNNEQFF,TGTGCCAGCTGGACAGGAAACAATGAGCAGTTCTTC
TRBJ2-1,-,TRBD2,TRBV14,CASNNRIGTSSYNEQFF,TGTGCCAGCAACAATCGGATTGGGACTAGCTCCTACAATGAGCAGTTCTTC
TRBJ2-3,-,TRBD2,TRBV18,CASSEGTSFLIHTQYF,TGTGCCAGCTCGGAAGGGACTAGCTTTCTGATCCATACGCAGTATTTT
TRBJ2-7,-,TRBD1,TRBV7-2,CASSLGTGGGEQYF,TGTGCCAGCAGCTTAGGAACAGGGGGAGGCGAGCAGTACTTC
TRBJ1-3,many,-,TRBV5-5,CASSWGRAASSGNTIYF,TGTGCCAGCAGCTGGGGCCGGGCGGCTAGCTCTGGAAACACCATATATTTT
TRBJ2-2,-,TRBD1,TRBV7-2,CASSIAGTGNTGELFF,TGTGCCAGCAGCATCGCCGGGACAGGGAACACCGGGGAGCTGTTTTTT
TRBJ1-1,many,-,TRBV4-2,CASSPGAANTEAFF,TGTGCCAGCAGCCCCGGAGCCGCGAACACTGAAGCTTTCTTT
TRBJ2-7,few,TRBD1,TRBV2,CASRQGQIYEQYF,TGTGCCAGCAGGCAGGGACAGATCTACGAGCAGTACTTC
TRBJ1-1,-,-,TRBV4-2,CASSRVSVLNTEAFF,TGTGCCAGCAGCCGAGTTTCCGTCTTGAACACTGAAGCTTTCTTT
TRBJ1-5,many,TRBD1,TRBV28,CASTVDRGNQPQHF,TGTGCCAGCACCGTAGACAGGGGCAATCAGCCCCAGCATTTT
TRBJ2-1,many,TRBD2,TRBV12-3/TRBV12-4,CASSRPGGGGGSYNEQFF,TGTGCCAGCAGCCGCCCCGGGGGGGGCGGGGGCTCCTACAATGAGCAGTTCTTC
TRBJ2-3,few,TRBD1,TRBV2,CAGTRDRVTDTQYF,TGTGCCGGGACCCGGGACAGGGTGACAGATACGCAGTATTTT
TRBJ2-3,many,TRBD2,TRBV4-1,CASSQDSGSGTDTQYF,TGCGCCAGCAGCCAAGATAGCGGGAGCGGGACAGATACGCAGTATTTT
TRBJ2-1,-,-,TRBV20-1,CSAPRGGGNEQFF,TGCAGTGCCCCCAGGGGGGGGGGTAATGAGCAGTTCTTC
TRBJ2-7,-,TRBD1,TRBV5-1,CASSSGQTYEQYF,TGCGCCAGCAGCTCGGGACAGACCTACGAGCAGTACTTC
TRBJ2-3,-,-,TRBV6-5,CASSGYTRPNLPPGGGTDTQYF,TGTGCCAGCAGTGGGTATACACGGCCCAACCTACCACCCGGTGGCGGCACAGATACGCAGTATTTT
TRBJ2-2,many,-,TRBV12-3/TRBV12-4,CASLLHTKAGELFF,TGTGCCAGCCTCCTTCACACTAAAGCCGGGGAGCTGTTTTTT
TRBJ2-1,few,-,TRBV5-1,CASSLEGDSGPYNEQFF,TGCGCCAGCAGCTTGGAAGGGGATAGCGGACCCTACAATGAGCAGTTCTTC
TRBJ2-3,-,-,TRBV29-1,CSVEDGAKQQYF,TGCAGCGTTGAAGATGGAGCGAAACAACAGTATTTT
TRBJ1-1,-,-,TRBV28,CATVGEGGEAFF,TGTGCCACCGTAGGAGAGGGTGGTGAAGCTTTCTTT
TRBJ2-5,many,-,TRBV28,CASTKGRGETQYF,TGTGCCAGCACGAAGGGGCGCGGAGAGACCCAGTACTTC
TRBJ2-7,many,-,TRBV29-1,CSVEDHRGGYEQYF,TGCAGCGTTGAAGATCACCGAGGGGGCTACGAGCAGTACTTC
TRBJ2-7,-,-,TRBV20-1,CSARDTATHEQYF,TGCAGTGCTAGAGATACGGCGACCCACGAGCAGTACTTC
TRBJ2-1,-,-,TRBV20-1,CSANDYGKNNEQFF,TGCAGTGCTAACGACTACGGAAAGAACAATGAGCAGTTCTTC
TRBJ2-1,many,TRBD2,TRBV29-1,CSVSASGDYNEQFF,TGCAGCGTTAGTGCTAGCGGGGATTACAATGAGCAGTTCTTC
TRBJ2-1,many,TRBD1,TRBV28,CASSLAPQGRPYNEQFF,TGTGCCAGCAGTCTGGCCCCACAGGGGCGGCCCTACAATGAGCAGTTCTTC
TRBJ1-4,few,TRBD1,TRBV20-1,CSAAKTGGPNEKLFF,TGCAGTGCTGCAAAAACAGGGGGCCCTAATGAAAAACTGTTTTTT
TRBJ2-2,-,-,TRBV20-1,CSARFGGVNTGELFF,TGCAGTGCTAGATTCGGCGGAGTGAACACCGGGGAGCTGTTTTTT
TRBJ2-2,many,TRBD1,TRBV11-2,CASSQGAANTGELFF,TGTGCCAGCAGCCAGGGGGCAGCGAACACCGGGGAGCTGTTTTTT
TRBJ1-1,few,-,TRBV29-1,CSVSTRTEAFF,TGCAGCGTCTCGACAAGAACTGAAGCTTTCTTT
TRBJ1-2,-,TRBD1,TRBV5-5,CASSLDRGGFGYTF,TGTGCCAGCAGCCTGGACAGGGGAGGCTTTGGCTACACCTTC
TRBJ2-2,-,TRBD2,TRBV28,CASMTSGSNTGELFF,TGTGCCAGCATGACTAGCGGGTCGAACACCGGGGAGCTGTTTTTT
TRBJ2-7,-,-,TRBV20-1,CSARESGTYEQYF,TGCAGTGCTAGAGAAAGCGGAACCTACGAGCAGTACTTC
TRBJ1-5,few,-,TRBV5-1,CASSLEGGNQPQHF,TGCGCCAGCAGCTTGGAGGGGGGCAATCAGCCCCAGCATTTT
TRBJ2-1,few,TRBD2,TRBV4-2,CASSQRTGLAGTSSYNEQFF,TGTGCCAGCAGCCAACGCACGGGACTAGCGGGGACCAGCTCCTACAATGAGCAGTTCTTC
TRBJ2-5,few,-,TRBV28,CASTGEQETQYF,TGTGCCAGCACGGGGGAACAAGAGACCCAGTACTTC
TRBJ1-6,many,-,TRBV10-2,CASSESPEVSSYNSPLHF,TGCGCCAGCAGTGAGTCGCCAGAGGTTAGCTCCTATAATTCACCCCTCCACTTT
TRBJ2-7,few,TRBD2,TRBV7-2,CASSPTSGFLTYEQYF,TGTGCCAGCAGCCCAACTAGCGGGTTCCTTACCTACGAGCAGTACTTC
TRBJ1-3,-,-,TRBV7-2,CASSPFGGSGNTIYF,TGTGCCAGCAGCCCGTTCGGGGGCTCCGGAAACACCATATATTTT
TRBJ1-5,few,-,TRBV3-1,CASSQVQGAGPQHF,TGTGCCAGCAGCCAAGTACAGGGTGCGGGGCCCCAGCATTTT
TRBJ2-3,-,-,TRBV6-5,CASSFTELTSTDTQYF,TGTGCCAGCAGTTTTACAGAATTAACTAGCACAGATACGCAGTATTTT
TRBJ2-2,many,-,TRBV6-2/TRBV6-3,CASSFTKTGELFF,TGTGCCAGCAGTTTTACGAAGACCGGGGAGCTGTTTTTT